The TCR beta chain under discussion was sequenced for a study of T cell repertoires in cytomegalovirus infection. Study as a whole: An indication of both CMV infection and matching HLA type came from public TCR beta signatures.

A note on this clonotype: The target antigen is unknown.

General study results and limits: CMV-specific TCR beta clonotypes restricted by HLA-C were the ones dominating the ex vivo response.

TCRdb reanalysed the reads using MiXCR and keeps one entry per CDR3 protein. The table includes about 830,000 distinct CDR3 sequences, 32% detected once. CDR3 length: 14 residues. The germline V gene encodes CDR1 SEHNR and CDR2 FQNEAQ (reference sequence). V gave up 3 bases and J gave up 0 bases, with 8 bases separating them. The material sequenced was cultured CD8+ T cells from PBMCs, taken from culture after CMV antigen stimulation. The TCR originated in a human donor in good health (CMV status not recorded). Some clones in this sample may be carry-over from other donors' samples. J is TRBJ1-2 and V is TRBV7-9; D gene ambiguous. In nucleotides, the CDR3 is TGTGCCAGCAGCTTTAACAGAGCTAACTATGGCTACACCTTC. This translates into CASSFNRANYGYTF.